This is a list of T cell receptor beta chains from one sample in a study of identical twins. TCRdb independently ran MiXCR on the 5' RACE reads; one entry per CDR3 protein. The table shows a few hundred thousand distinct CDR3 sequences, with approximately 10% occurring only once. Material for sequencing was naive T cells sorted from blood. These receptors all come from a woman aged 45-59 years in good health. Each CDR3 is given with its conserved first and last residue. The order of the fields is J gene, V gene, clone size, D gene, CDR3 DNA, CDR3 protein. A D gene is named only where the DNA matches it firmly. Some rows have no size entry. The others give once, few or many, or a class for an expanded clone.

>TRBJ2-1|TRBV5-1|-|-
TGCGCCAGCAGCTGGACTCAAAGCTCCTACAATGAGCAGTTCTTC
CASSWTQSSYNEQFF
>TRBJ2-7|TRBV5-5|few|TRBD1
TGTGCCAGCAGCCGACAGGGGACCCACGAGCAGTACTTC
CASSRQGTHEQYF
>TRBJ1-5|TRBV12-3/TRBV12-4|-|-
TGTGCCAGCAGTCCCATAGGACAAGTGGAACAGCCCCAGCATTTT
CASSPIGQVEQPQHF
>TRBJ2-3|TRBV12-3/TRBV12-4|-|-
TGTGCCAGCAGCCCCCGGGACGCTCAGTATTTT
CASSPRDAQYF
>TRBJ1-1|TRBV29-1|-|-
TGCAGCGTTGAAGATCTTCATGTGGCAGGGGACACTGAAGCTTTCTTT
CSVEDLHVAGDTEAFF
>TRBJ1-5|TRBV5-1|many|-
TGCGCCAGCAGCCCCGCGGGCGGCAATCAGCCCCAGCATTTT
CASSPAGGNQPQHF
>TRBJ2-5|TRBV2|few|TRBD2
TGTGCCAGCAGTCGATCCCGGCGGGAGCTGGAGACCCAGTACTTC
CASSRSRRELETQYF
>TRBJ1-2|TRBV27|few|-
TGTGCCAGCAGTCCTCAAGGCGCAGTTTATGGCTACACCTTC
CASSPQGAVYGYTF
>TRBJ1-5|TRBV6-5|few|-
TGTGCCAGCAGTTACAGTACCAATCAGCCCCAGCATTTT
CASSYSTNQPQHF
>TRBJ2-4|TRBV7-8|-|-
TGTGCCAGCAGCTTGACGGGCAGCCTAGCCAAAAACATTCAGTACTTC
CASSLTGSLAKNIQYF
>TRBJ1-1|TRBV29-1|few|-
TGCAGCGTTGAGGGTACAGGCTACACTGAAGCTTTCTTT
CSVEGTGYTEAFF
>TRBJ2-3|TRBV27|few|TRBD2
TGTGCCAGCAAGGTAGCGGGAGGTCTTTCGGATACGCAGTATTTT
CASKVAGGLSDTQYF
>TRBJ1-2|TRBV5-1|few|TRBD1
TGCGCCAGCAGCTTGGCAGGGGACAGCGAACATGGCTACACCTTC
CASSLAGDSEHGYTF
>TRBJ2-5|TRBV10-3|few|-
TGTGCCATCAGTCGGCCAGCGGATAAAGAGACCCAGTACTTC
CAISRPADKETQYF
>TRBJ2-3|TRBV12-3/TRBV12-4|few|TRBD2
TGTGCCAGCAGTTTTTTCGGGGGGAACACAGATACGCAGTATTTT
CASSFFGGNTDTQYF
>TRBJ2-2|TRBV29-1|few|-
TGCAGCGCCGGGAGAAGCAGCACCGGGGAGCTGTTTTTT
CSAGRSSTGELFF
>TRBJ2-1|TRBV24-1|few|-
TGTGCCACCAGTGATTTAACCCGGAGGTATGAGCAGTTCTTC
CATSDLTRRYEQFF
>TRBJ2-6|TRBV12-3/TRBV12-4|few|-
TGTGCCAGCAGTTTTGAAGTGGCCAACGTCCTGACTTTC
CASSFEVANVLTF
>TRBJ2-2|TRBV3-1|many|-
TGTGCCAGCAGCCGACAGCCCGGGGAGCTGTTTTTT
CASSRQPGELFF
>TRBJ2-1|TRBV14|few|-
TGTGCCAGCAGCCCCGGAGGTAGAGTGGATGAGCAGTTCTTC
CASSPGGRVDEQFF
>TRBJ1-2|TRBV20-1|-|-
TGCAGTGCTAGGGACCCGGGACATCAAGGCTACACCTTC
CSARDPGHQGYTF
>TRBJ2-7|TRBV12-3/TRBV12-4|many|TRBD2
TGTGCCAGCAGTTTTGGGACTAGCTTTGAGCAGTACTTC
CASSFGTSFEQYF
>TRBJ2-7|TRBV20-1|-|TRBD1
TGCAGTGCTTCACCAGGACAGGGGACTAACGAGCAGTACTTC
CSASPGQGTNEQYF
>TRBJ2-7|TRBV29-1|few|-
TGCAGCGTGGGTGGGGGGCTCTACGAGCAGTACTTC
CSVGGGLYEQYF
>TRBJ2-4|TRBV5-1|many|-
TGCGCCAGCAGTCCCGGCAACGTAGCCAAAAACATTCAGTACTTC
CASSPGNVAKNIQYF
>TRBJ1-4|TRBV7-9|-|TRBD1
TGTGCCAGCAGCTGGGACAGACCTAATGAAAAACTGTTTTTT
CASSWDRPNEKLFF
>TRBJ2-2|TRBV5-1|many|-
TGCGCCAGCAGCTCCGGGACTCTGAACACCGGGGAGCTGTTTTTT
CASSSGTLNTGELFF
>TRBJ1-2|TRBV3-1|many|-
TGTGCCAGCAGCCAAGTCGGGGACCCTAACTATGGCTACACCTTC
CASSQVGDPNYGYTF
>TRBJ2-3|TRBV21-1|-|-
TGTGCCAGCAGCAAATCTGGAGATACGCAGTATTTT
CASSKSGDTQYF
>TRBJ2-6|TRBV30|-|-
TGTGCCTGGAGCCTAAGCTCTGGGGCCAACGTCCTGACTTTC
CAWSLSSGANVLTF
>TRBJ2-2|TRBV3-1|many|-
TGTGCCAGCAGCCAGTCTAGGATCGGGGAGCTGTTTTTT
CASSQSRIGELFF